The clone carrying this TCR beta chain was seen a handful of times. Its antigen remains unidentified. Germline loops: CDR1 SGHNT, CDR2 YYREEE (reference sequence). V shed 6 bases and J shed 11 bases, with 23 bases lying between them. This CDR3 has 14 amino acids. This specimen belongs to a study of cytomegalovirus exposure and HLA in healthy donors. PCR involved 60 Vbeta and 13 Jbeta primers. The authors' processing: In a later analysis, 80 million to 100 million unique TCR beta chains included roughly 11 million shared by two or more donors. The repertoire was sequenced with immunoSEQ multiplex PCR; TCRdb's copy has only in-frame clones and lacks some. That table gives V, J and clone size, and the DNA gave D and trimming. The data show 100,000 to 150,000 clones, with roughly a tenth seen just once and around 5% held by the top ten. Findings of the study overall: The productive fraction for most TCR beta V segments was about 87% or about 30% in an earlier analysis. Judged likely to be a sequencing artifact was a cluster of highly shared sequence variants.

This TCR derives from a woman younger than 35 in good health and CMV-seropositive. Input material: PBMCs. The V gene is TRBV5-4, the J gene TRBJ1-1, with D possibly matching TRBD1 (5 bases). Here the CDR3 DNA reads TGTGCCAGCACCTCCCCGGTGGGGGGAAGTGTTGCTTTCTTT. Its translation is CASTSPVGGSVAFF.